What follows are 13 T cell receptor beta chains derived from one specimen sequenced in a study of blood T cell repertoires in COVID-19. Sequencing used immunoSEQ multiplex PCR; TCRdb keeps in-frame clones, though not all of them. The sample gives roughly 150,000 clones, 76% of which show up once; roughly 4.3% is in the top ten. The sequenced material came from peripheral blood. These receptors all come from a man in his 60s with acute or convalescent COVID-19.

The rearrangement links TRBV19 to TRBJ2-2, with D possibly TRBD1 on 5 matching bases. V was pared by 5 bases and J by 8 bases, with 6 bases between. Germline CDR1 LNHDA, CDR2 SQIVND (reference sequence). CDR3 size: 11 residues. The CDR3 sequence: CASSQGGELFF. CDR3 sequence (DNA): TGTGCCAGTAGTCAGGGAGGGGAGCTGTTTTTT.

The chain links TRBV4-1 to TRBJ2-6; D is unresolved. With 0 bases removed from V and 12 bases from J, the gap between germline ends came to 3 bases. The germline V gene has CDR1 MGHRA and CDR2 YSYEKL. The CDR3 totals 11 residues. The CDR3 region is CASSQDSVLTF. The CDR3 DNA follows: TGCGCCAGCAGCCAAGATAGCGTCCTGACTTTC.

The chain has TRBV28 and TRBJ2-4; 8 positions match TRBD2. Germline values: CDR1 MDHEN, CDR2 SYDVKM. V dropped 5 bases and J dropped 5; count of bases not matched to a gene: 5. This CDR3 has 14 amino acids. The CDR3 DNA sequence: TGTGCCAGCAGTCGGACTAGCTCCCAAAACATTCAGTACTTC. Translation gives CASSRTSSQNIQYF. Full variable domain (rest looked up from reference TRBV28 and TRBJ2-4): DVKVTQSSRYLVKRTGEKVFLECVQDMDHENMFWYRQDPGLGLRLIYFSYDVKMKEKGDIPEGYSVSREKKERFSLILESASTNQTSMYLCASSRTSSQNIQYFGAGTRLSVL.

The chain links TRBV7-9 to TRBJ2-7; 14 bases match TRBD2. The V segment lost 5 bases and the J segment 5 bases; nucleotides outside the gene matches: 8. The CDR3 extends over 16 amino acids. CDR1 SEHNR and CDR2 FQNEAQ come from the germline V gene (reference sequence). CDR3 amino acids: CASSPLGTSGSHEQYF. CDR3 DNA sequence: TGTGCCAGCAGCCCCCTGGGGACTAGCGGGAGCCACGAGCAGTACTTC.

A note on this clone: Mismatch with germline at one junction end may stem from a read error. The CDR3 bases are TGCGCCAGCAGTTTGGTTGGCGACTCCGGCTCAGATACGCAGTATTTT. Its protein is CASSLVGDSGSDTQYF. The rearrangement uses TRBV5-1 and TRBJ2-3; no reliable D call. The germline CDR1 and CDR2 sequences are SGHRS and YFSETQ. CDR3 length: 16 residues.

The V and J genes are TRBV7-9 and TRBJ2-2; D is possibly TRBD1 (6 bases). V gave up 5 bases and J gave up 7 bases, with 26 bases separating them. This CDR3 is built from 18 residues. Germline values: CDR1 SEHNR, CDR2 FQNEAQ (reference sequence). DNA of the CDR3: TGTGCCAGCAGCAGAAGCACCAGGGGCCTCGATTTATTCGGGGAGCTGTTTTTT. This gives the protein CASSRSTRGLDLFGELFF.

This clone was seen a handful of times. The CDR3 region is CATSSRLAGGPYEQYF. The CDR3 DNA reads as TGTGCCACCAGCAGTCGACTAGCGGGAGGTCCCTACGAGCAGTACTTC. The gene calls are TRBV15 and TRBJ2-7, with TRBD2 matching 13 bases. The length of the CDR3 is 16 residues. The V and J ends lost 3 bases and 2 bases, in that order; junction bases with no gene match: 4. CDR1 and CDR2 from the germline V gene are LNHNV and YYDKDF (reference sequence).

This clone has a handful of counts. This sequence joins TRBV5-1 and TRBJ2-4, with 7 bases identical to TRBD1. Trimming cost V 4 bases and J 6 bases; bases outside gene matches: 7. The length of the CDR3 is 14 residues. The V gene's germline CDR1 is SGHRS and CDR2 YFSETQ. The CDR3 bases are TGCGCCAGCAGCCCGGGGACAGCTGGAAACATTCAGTACTTC. Translated: CASSPGTAGNIQYF.

This clone showed up many times. The rearrangement links TRBV10-3 to TRBJ2-3; 9 bases are shared with TRBD2. The CDR3 length is 19 residues. Germline V lookup: CDR1 ENHRY, CDR2 SYGVKD. V lost 0 bases to trimming and J lost 0 bases; unmatched junction nucleotides: 10. The CDR3 protein is CAISESISLAGSSTDTQYF. The CDR3 bases are TGTGCCATCAGTGAGTCGATCTCGCTAGCGGGATCTAGCACAGATACGCAGTATTTT.

The chain recombines TRBV29-1 with TRBJ1-1, with D hard to call. The CDR3 spans 12 residues. With 7 bases removed from V and 5 bases from J, the gap between germline ends came to 14 bases. Germline CDR1 is SQVTM and CDR2 is ANQGSEA. This chain's CDR3 is CSARMVQTEAFF. In DNA, the CDR3 is TGCAGCGCCAGGATGGTCCAAACTGAAGCTTTCTTT.

A few counts support this clone. The chain is built from TRBV28 and TRBJ1-6; 7 nucleotides align to TRBD1. V lost 2 bases and J lost 8; bases outside the gene matches: 3. The CDR3 has 14 amino acids. Germline CDR1 reads MDHEN; CDR2 reads SYDVKM. This CDR3 reads CASSLVQGYSPLHF. CDR3 bases: TGTGCCAGCAGTTTAGTACAGGGGTATTCACCCCTCCACTTT.

This chain joins TRBV29-1 and TRBJ1-5; 7 bases are shared with TRBD1. The length of the CDR3 is 13 residues. V was clipped by 4 bases and J by 2 bases; unmatched bases: 2. Germline V CDR1 and CDR2: SQVTM, ANQGSEA. The CDR3 sequence is CSVGQGGNQPQHF. In DNA, the CDR3 is TGCAGCGTTGGACAGGGTGGCAATCAGCCCCAGCATTTT.

This clone was counted many times. V and J are TRBV19 and TRBJ2-7; D may be TRBD1 (5 bases). The germline V gene encodes CDR1 LNHDA and CDR2 SQIVND (reference sequence). The CDR3 is 14 amino acids. With 0 bases removed from V and 0 bases from J, the gap between germline ends came to 6 bases. For the CDR3, the DNA is TGTGCCAGTAGTATAGAAGGGGCCTCCTACGAGCAGTACTTC. It translates to CASSIEGASYEQYF.